Shown below are 21 T cell receptor beta chains from a single sample sequenced in a study of blood T cell repertoires in COVID-19. Sequencing used immunoSEQ multiplex PCR; TCRdb keeps in-frame clones, though not all of them. The repertoire has about 230,000 clones, roughly 80% of them found once; the top ten carry roughly 8%. Sequencing was performed on peripheral blood. These TCRs come from an elderly woman with COVID-19, enrolled during active disease.

CDR3 amino acids: CASRDRQGARDTEAFF. The CDR3 DNA follows: TGTGCCAGCAGGGATCGACAGGGGGCGCGAGACACTGAAGCTTTCTTT. The chain couples TRBV2 to TRBJ1-1; TRBD1 aligns across 10 bases. Germline CDR1 reads SNHLY; CDR2 reads FYNNEI. The CDR3 covers 16 residues. V trimming: 6 bases; J trimming: 3 bases; junction bases outside the gene matches: 10. The full variable domain, rest sourced from reference TRBV2 and TRBJ1-1, is EPEVTQTPSHQVTQMGQEVILRCVPISNHLYFYWYRQILGQKVEFLVSFYNNEISEKSEIFDDQFSVERPDGSNFTLKIRSTKLEDSAMYFCASRDRQGARDTEAFFGQGTRLTVV.

The chain links TRBV7-9 to TRBJ2-3, with TRBD2 identical over 9 bases. With 1 base clipped from V and 11 bases from J, the junction kept 7 bases outside the gene matches. This CDR3 contains 14 residues. Germline assignment: CDR1 SEHNR and CDR2 FQNEAQ (reference sequence). The CDR3 DNA reads as TGTGCCAGCAGCTTAGTCGCGGGGGGGCCTAAGCAGTATTTT. Protein product: CASSLVAGGPKQYF.

This clone was counted between two and nine times. This CDR3 is CASSPQWGPTDTQYF. In DNA, the CDR3 is TGTGCCAGCAGCCCCCAGTGGGGCCCAACGGATACGCAGTATTTT. This sequence joins TRBV5-4 and TRBJ2-3; D possibly corresponds to TRBD1 (5 bases). V was cut by 4 bases and J by 6 bases, with 18 bases left in between. The CDR3 runs 15 residues. Germline V CDR1 and CDR2: SGHNT, YYREEE (reference sequence).

The V gene is TRBV7-8, the J gene TRBJ1-5; a possible D gene is TRBD1 (5 bases). Germline CDR1 SGHVS, CDR2 FQNEAQ. The germline V and J ends were trimmed by 4 bases and 2 bases, with 15 bases remaining between them. The CDR3 totals 16 residues. In nucleotides, the CDR3 is TGTGCCAGCAGCTCAACCGGAGGGGTTGGCAATCAGCCCCAGCATTTT. Its protein is CASSSTGGVGNQPQHF.

This clone was picked up one time. The CDR3, as DNA: TGTGCCTGGAGTGTAGCGGGAACAGAAGGCTACACCTTC. The encoded protein is CAWSVAGTEGYTF. The chain is built from TRBV30 and TRBJ1-2; D not certain. V was pared by 0 bases and J by 8 bases, with 13 bases between. The CDR3 covers 13 residues. Looked up from germline, CDR1 is GTSNPN and CDR2 is SVGIG (reference sequence).

The chain links TRBV5-8 to TRBJ2-3; 11 nucleotides agree with TRBD2. CDR3 size: 14 residues. J gave up 4 bases and V 6 bases, and 4 bases lay outside the gene matches. Germline V CDR1 and CDR2: SGHTS, YDEGEE. CDR3 sequence: CASTVLAGADTQYF. For the CDR3, the DNA is TGTGCCAGCACCGTACTAGCGGGGGCAGATACGCAGTATTTT. Looking up the rest from reference TRBV5-8 and TRBJ2-3 gives the full variable domain: EAGVTQSPTHLIKTRGQQATLRCSPISGHTSVYWYQQALGLGLQFLLWYDEGEERNRGNFPPRFSGRQFPNYSSELNVNALELEDSALYLCASTVLAGADTQYFGPGTRLTVL.

This chain connects TRBV19 to TRBJ1-1; D possibly corresponds to TRBD1 (6 bases). Germline assignment: CDR1 LNHDA and CDR2 SQIVND (reference sequence). V lost 2 bases and J 2 bases, leaving 12 bases between the germline ends. The CDR3 is 15 amino acids. In DNA form, the CDR3 reads TGTGCCAGTAGTATACTGGGGGCAATTAACACTGAAGCTTTCTTT. Translated: CASSILGAINTEAFF.

The chain has TRBV7-2 and TRBJ2-6; TRBD2 is a possible D gene (7 bases). Germline loops: CDR1 SGHTA, CDR2 FQGNSA. V lost 7 bases and J lost 4, with 23 bases in between. This CDR3 region has 18 residues. CDR3 nucleotides: TGTGCCAGCACCGTCCGTGGGGGGCGCGGGAGCGGGGCCAACGTCCTGACTTTC. Its translation: CASTVRGGRGSGANVLTF.

This chain links TRBV10-1 with TRBJ1-4; no definite D call. V lost 8 bases to trimming and J lost 12 bases, with 7 bases between them. The CDR3 spans 9 residues. In germline, CDR1 is WNHNN, CDR2 SYGVQD (reference sequence). The CDR3 is CASPEELFF. In DNA form, the CDR3 reads TGCGCCAGCCCCGAGGAACTGTTTTTT.

The rearrangement links TRBV4-1 to TRBJ1-1; D remains ambiguous. Trimming took off 0 bases at V and 11 bases at J, with 13 bases between the two ends. The V gene's germline CDR1 is MGHRA and CDR2 YSYEKL. The CDR3 consists of 13 residues. CDR3 in DNA: TGCGCCAGCAGCCAAGATTGGGCTTTTTTGGCTTTCTTT. This sequence encodes CASSQDWAFLAFF.

The chain is built from TRBV4-1 and TRBJ1-1; maybe TRBD1 (6 bases). Germline V CDR1 and CDR2: MGHRA, YSYEKL. There are 14 residues in the CDR3. Between the trimmed V and J ends, which lost 1 base and 1 base, there was a span of 7 bases. The CDR3 loop reads CASSQAGQNTEAFF. Here the CDR3 DNA reads TGCGCCAGCAGCCAAGCGGGACAGAACACTGAAGCTTTCTTT.

The V call is TRBV7-3, the J call TRBJ2-2, with 7 nucleotides matching TRBD1. With 4 bases clipped from V and 3 bases from J, the junction kept 8 bases outside the gene matches. The CDR3 totals 16 residues. Germline V gene sequence: CDR1 SGHTA, CDR2 FQGTGA. DNA for the CDR3: TGTGCCAGCAGCTCGACCGGGACAGCGGACACCGGGGAGCTGTTTTTT. Its translation: CASSSTGTADTGELFF.

The chain recombines TRBV19 with TRBJ1-1; no firm D call. Trimming took 7 bases from V and 3 from J, leaving 12 bases between them. The CDR3 has 13 residues. Germline V CDR1 and CDR2: LNHDA, SQIVND (reference sequence). The CDR3: CASKLSRYTEAFF. CDR3 in DNA: TGTGCCAGTAAGCTAAGCAGGTACACTGAAGCTTTCTTT.

This clone appeared a few times. Written as DNA, the CDR3 is TGCGCCAGCAGCTTGGTGGGGGCAACCTACAATGAGCAGTTCTTC. Amino acid sequence: CASSLVGATYNEQFF. The chain recombines TRBV5-1 with TRBJ2-1; TRBD1 is a possible D gene (6 bases). CDR1 SGHRS and CDR2 YFSETQ come from the germline V gene. V lost 0 bases, J lost 2 bases, and 9 bases lay in between. The length of the CDR3 is 15 residues.

The chain employs TRBV7-9 and TRBJ2-1, with 10 bases fitting TRBD2. V lost 1 base and J lost 8; bases outside the gene matches: 5. CDR3 length: 15 residues. Germline CDR1 reads SEHNR; CDR2 reads FQNEAQ (reference sequence). The CDR3 region has the DNA TGTGCCAGCAGCTTAGGGGCTAGCGGGGGTGATGAGCAGTTCTTC. It is translated as CASSLGASGGDEQFF.

The V call is TRBV6-5, the J call TRBJ2-7, with 7 bases lining up with TRBD2. The CDR3 is 15 amino acids. J was trimmed by 2 bases and V by 6 bases; bases with no gene match: 10. The germline CDR1 and CDR2 sequences are MNHEY and SVGAGI. The CDR3 nucleotides are TGTGCCAGCAGGGAGGAGCGGGGTTCCCCCTACGAGCAGTACTTC. Protein sequence: CASREERGSPYEQYF.

The V call is TRBV6-1, the J call TRBJ1-5; D uncertain. The CDR3 runs 13 residues. The ends were cut back, 3 bases at V and 6 bases at J, with 9 bases in the middle. Germline V gene lookup returns CDR1 MNHNS and CDR2 SASEGT. The CDR3: CASSETRGQPQHF. Written as DNA, the CDR3 is TGTGCCAGCAGTGAGACCCGGGGTCAGCCCCAGCATTTT.

For this clone: Other DNA sequences in this specimen translate into the identical CDR3. This sequence joins TRBV7-9 and TRBJ2-5, with 7 positions matching TRBD2. The germline V gene has CDR1 SEHNR and CDR2 FQNEAQ (reference sequence). The V and J ends lost 2 bases and 5 bases, in that order; junction bases with no gene match: 8. The CDR3 spans 15 residues. As DNA, the CDR3 is TGTGCCAGCAGCTTATCTACCGGGGGGAGCGAGACCCAGTACTTC. It yields the protein CASSLSTGGSETQYF.

V gene TRBV30 combines with J gene TRBJ1-2, with no clear D. Trimming removed 8 bases from V and 0 bases from J, with 16 bases in between. The germline V gene encodes CDR1 GTSNPN and CDR2 SVGIG (reference sequence). The CDR3 loop spans 14 amino acids. CDR3 bases: TGTGCCCTTACTGGAGCCCTAGCTAACTATGGCTACACCTTC. Translating gives CALTGALANYGYTF.

The rearrangement uses TRBV4-1 and TRBJ2-1; tentatively, D is TRBD1 (5 bases). Trimming cost V 0 bases and J 1 base, with 10 bases left between them. CDR3 length: 16 residues. Germline CDR1 reads MGHRA; CDR2 reads YSYEKL. This CDR3 is CASSQEPSGSYNEQFF. CDR3 nucleotide sequence: TGCGCCAGCAGCCAAGAACCTTCAGGGTCCTACAATGAGCAGTTCTTC.

V gene TRBV7-9 combines with J gene TRBJ2-4, with D tentatively TRBD2 (5 bases). The CDR3 extends over 16 amino acids. Trimming took off 5 bases at V and 0 bases at J, with 14 bases between the two ends. CDR1 is SEHNR and CDR2 is FQNEAQ in the germline V gene (reference sequence). For the CDR3, the DNA is TGTGCCAGCAGCATCTGGGAGCCTCTAGCCAAAAACATTCAGTACTTC. This gives the protein CASSIWEPLAKNIQYF. The complete variable domain, with remaining parts taken from reference TRBV7-9 and TRBJ2-4, reads DTGVSQNPRHKITKRGQNVTFRCDPISEHNRLYWYRQTLGQGPEFLTYFQNEAQLEKSRLLSDRFSAERPKGSFSTLEIQRTEQGDSAMYLCASSIWEPLAKNIQYFGAGTRLSVL.